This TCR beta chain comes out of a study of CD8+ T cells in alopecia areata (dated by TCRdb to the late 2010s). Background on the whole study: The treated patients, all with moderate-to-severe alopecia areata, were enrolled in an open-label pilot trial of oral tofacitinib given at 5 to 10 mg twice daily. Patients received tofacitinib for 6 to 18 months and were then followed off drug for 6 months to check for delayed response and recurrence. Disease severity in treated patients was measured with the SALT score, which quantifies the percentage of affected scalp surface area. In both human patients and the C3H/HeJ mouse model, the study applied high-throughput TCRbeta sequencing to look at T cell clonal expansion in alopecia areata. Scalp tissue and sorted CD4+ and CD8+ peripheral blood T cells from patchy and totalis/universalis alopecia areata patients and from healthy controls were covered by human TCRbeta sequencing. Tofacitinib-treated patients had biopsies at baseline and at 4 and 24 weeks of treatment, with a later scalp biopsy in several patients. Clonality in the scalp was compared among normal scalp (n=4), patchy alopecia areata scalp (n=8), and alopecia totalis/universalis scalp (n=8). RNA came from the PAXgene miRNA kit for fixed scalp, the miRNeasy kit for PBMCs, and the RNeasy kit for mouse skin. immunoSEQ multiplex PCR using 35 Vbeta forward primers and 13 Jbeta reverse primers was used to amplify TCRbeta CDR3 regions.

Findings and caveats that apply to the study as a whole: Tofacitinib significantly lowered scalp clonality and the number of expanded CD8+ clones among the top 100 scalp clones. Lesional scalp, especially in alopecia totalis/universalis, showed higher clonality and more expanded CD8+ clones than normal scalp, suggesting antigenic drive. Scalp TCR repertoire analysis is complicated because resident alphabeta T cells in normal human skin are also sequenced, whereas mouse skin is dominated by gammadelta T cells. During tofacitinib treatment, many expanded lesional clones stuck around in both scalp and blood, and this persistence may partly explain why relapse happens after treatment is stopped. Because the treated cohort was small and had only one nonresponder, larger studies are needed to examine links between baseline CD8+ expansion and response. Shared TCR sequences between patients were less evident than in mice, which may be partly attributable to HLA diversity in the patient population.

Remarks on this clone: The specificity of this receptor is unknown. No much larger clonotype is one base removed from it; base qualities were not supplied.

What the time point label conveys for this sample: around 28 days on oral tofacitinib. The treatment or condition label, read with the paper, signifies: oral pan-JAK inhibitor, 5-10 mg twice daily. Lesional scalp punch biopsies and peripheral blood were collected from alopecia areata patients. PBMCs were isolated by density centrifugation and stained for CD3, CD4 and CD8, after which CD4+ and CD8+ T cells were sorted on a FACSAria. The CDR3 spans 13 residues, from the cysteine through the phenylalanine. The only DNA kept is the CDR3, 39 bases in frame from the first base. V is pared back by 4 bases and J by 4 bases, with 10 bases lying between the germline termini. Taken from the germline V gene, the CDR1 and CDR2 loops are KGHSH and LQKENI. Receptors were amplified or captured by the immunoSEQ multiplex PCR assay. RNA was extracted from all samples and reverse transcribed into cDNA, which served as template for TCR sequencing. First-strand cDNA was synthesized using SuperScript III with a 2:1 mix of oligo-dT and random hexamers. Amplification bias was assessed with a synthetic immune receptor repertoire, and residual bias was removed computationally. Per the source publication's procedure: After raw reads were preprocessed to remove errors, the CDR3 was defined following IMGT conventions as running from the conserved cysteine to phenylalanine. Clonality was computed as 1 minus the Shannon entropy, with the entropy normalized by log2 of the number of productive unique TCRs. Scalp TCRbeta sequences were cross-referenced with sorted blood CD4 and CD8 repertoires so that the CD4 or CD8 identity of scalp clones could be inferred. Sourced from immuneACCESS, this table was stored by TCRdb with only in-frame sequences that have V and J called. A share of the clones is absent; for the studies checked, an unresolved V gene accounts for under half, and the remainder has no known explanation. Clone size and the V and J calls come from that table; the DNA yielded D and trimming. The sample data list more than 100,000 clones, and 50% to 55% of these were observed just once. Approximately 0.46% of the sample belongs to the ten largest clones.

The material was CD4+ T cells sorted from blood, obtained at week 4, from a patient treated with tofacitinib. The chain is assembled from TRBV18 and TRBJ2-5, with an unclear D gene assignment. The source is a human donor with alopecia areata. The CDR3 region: CASSLGLGETQYF. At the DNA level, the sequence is TGTGCCAGCTCACTAGGGCTCGGAGAGACCCAGTACTTC. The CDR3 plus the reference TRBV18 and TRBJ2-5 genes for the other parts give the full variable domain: NAGVMQNPRHLVRRRGQEARLRCSPMKGHSHVYWYRQLPEEGLKFMVYLQKENIIDESGMPKERFSAEFPKEGPSILRIQQVVRGDSAAYFCASSLGLGETQYFGPGTRLLVL.